The T cell receptor (beta chain) under discussion was sequenced for a study of cytomegalovirus exposure and HLA in healthy donors. About this clone itself: Antigen specificity is unknown.

Overall study findings and caveats: In terms of immune exposure information, only CMV serostatus was available. The classifier, whose performance was assessed in both the original and validation cohorts, reportedly diagnosed cytomegalovirus status with high specificity and sensitivity.

Use of 60 Vbeta and 13 Jbeta primers characterized the PCR. This table comes from immunoSEQ multiplex PCR, and its TCRdb copy is limited to in-frame clones, with some not included. The repertoire holds around 130,000 clones, roughly 80% seen once, with 2% to 2.5% in the top ten. The sample was PBMCs. This TCR was sampled from a woman aged 40 to 49 in good health and CMV-seropositive.

Written as DNA, the CDR3 is TGTGCCAGCAGCCAGGCCCCTCAGCCCCAGCATTTT. Its translation is CASSQAPQPQHF. The J gene is TRBJ1-5, the V gene TRBV28; D uncertain. This CDR3 contains 12 residues. CDR1 and CDR2 (germline): MDHEN, SYDVKM. Deletions cut 6 bases from V and 6 bases from J, with 9 bases between.